A single sample gave rise to the 25 T cell receptor beta chains below, sequenced in a study of blood T cells in healthy people across ages. Using a J-beta primer mix together with a sample-barcoded 5' primer, a second PCR was run for about 6 to 12 cycles. Each CDR3 protein gets one entry after TCRdb re-called the 5' RACE reads with MiXCR. The sample contains over a million distinct CDR3 sequences, around two fifths of which appear only once. The sequencing sample was made of blood. These receptor sequences come from a woman aged 18-30 years in good health.

The chain couples TRBV9 to TRBJ1-1, with a weak D call TRBD1 (5 bases). The V gene lost 4 bases and the J gene lost 0 bases, with 16 bases spanning the gap. Germline V gives CDR1 SGDLS, CDR2 YYNGEE. This CDR3 has 16 residues. The chain's CDR3 is CASSPPSRGVNTEAFF. CDR3 DNA sequence: TGTGCCAGCAGCCCCCCCTCCCGGGGGGTGAACACTGAAGCTTTCTTT.

This rearrangement joins TRBV12-5 to TRBJ1-5; the D is unclear. Germline V lookup: CDR1 LGHNT, CDR2 FRNRAP. This CDR3 is 12 amino acids long. The V end was cut by 4 bases, the J end by 7 bases, with 8 bases between. The CDR3 DNA follows: TGTGCTAGTGGTTCCCCGGCCCAGCCCCAGCATTTT. Its translation: CASGSPAQPQHF.

The chain uses TRBV20-1 and TRBJ2-1; TRBD2 matches 12 bases. The CDR3 has 13 residues. Germline CDR1 DFQATT, CDR2 SNEGSKA (reference sequence). V dropped 5 bases and J dropped 10; count of bases not matched to a gene: 6. CDR3 nucleotide sequence: TGCAGTGCTGAACTAGCGGGGGGAGAAGAGCAGTTCTTC. It encodes CSAELAGGEEQFF.

As for this clonotype: This could be a read error, since a much larger clone is one nucleotide away. This chain joins TRBV6-1 and TRBJ2-1; no firm D call. Deletions cut 6 bases from V and 6 bases from J, with 9 bases between. CDR3 size: 12 residues. Germline V CDR1 and CDR2: MNHNS, SASEGT. Here the CDR3 reads CASSPIGNEQFF. In nucleotides, the CDR3 is TGTGCCAGCAGCCCCATAGGCAATGAGCAGTTCTTC.

The sample holds many counts of this clonotype. The chain uses TRBV4-3 and TRBJ2-1, with D tentatively TRBD1 or TRBD2 (5 bases each). CDR3 length: 13 residues. Germline loops: CDR1 LGHNA, CDR2 YSLEER. V was shortened by 4 bases and J by 9 bases, with 13 bases between the two germline ends. For the CDR3, the DNA is TGCGCCAGCAGCCCCCGAACGGGACGTGAGCAGTTCTTC. Its translation is CASSPRTGREQFF.

The chain employs TRBV20-1 and TRBJ1-5, with TRBD1 matching 7 bases. The germline gives CDR1 DFQATT, CDR2 SNEGSKA (reference sequence). This CDR3 region has 14 residues. J gave up 8 bases and V 2 bases, and 9 bases lay outside the gene matches. The DNA for the CDR3 is TGCAGTGCTAGACGACAGGGAATGGTAGAGCCCCAGCATTTT. Translation gives CSARRQGMVEPQHF.

Comment on this clonotype: A much larger clone is a single base away; this may be a read error. V usage is TRBV7-2 and J usage is TRBJ2-3, with D possibly called TRBD1 or TRBD2 (5 bases each). CDR3 size: 13 residues. Germline CDR1 is SGHTA and CDR2 is FQGNSA. The CDR3 here is CAGRGATTDTQYF. CDR3 nucleotide sequence: TGTGCCGGCAGAGGGGCTACCACAGATACGCAGTATTTT.

The gene calls are TRBV27 and TRBJ1-2; D may be TRBD1 (6 bases). Trimming removed 6 bases from V and 4 bases from J, with 12 bases in between. Looked up from germline, CDR1 is MNHEY and CDR2 is SMNVEV (reference sequence). This CDR3 has 13 residues. The CDR3 sequence: CASRKGGPYGYTF. CDR3 sequence (DNA): TGTGCCAGCAGGAAGGGGGGACCCTATGGCTACACCTTC.

The rearrangement joins TRBV6-1 to TRBJ1-2, with D maybe TRBD1 (6 bases). CDR1 MNHNS and CDR2 SASEGT come from the germline V gene. This CDR3 region has 12 residues. Trimming cost V 5 bases and J 9 bases, with 13 bases left between them. Here the CDR3 reads CASSTTGFSYTF. The CDR3 DNA reads as TGTGCCAGCAGTACGACAGGTTTTAGCTACACCTTC.

The chain carries TRBV7-6 and TRBJ2-5; TRBD2 agrees at 9 bases. The assigned J gene may be wrong: the sequence end matches TRBJ2-1 better. Germline V gene data show CDR1 as SGHVS and CDR2 as FNYEAQ. This CDR3 spans 18 amino acids. CDR3 loop: CASSPSRYISGREETQFF. In nucleotides, the CDR3 is TGTGCCAGCAGCCCCAGTCGATATATTAGCGGGAGAGAAGAGACCCAGTTCTTC.

This clonotype occurred a few times. The rearrangement uses TRBV10-2 and TRBJ1-1, with D tentatively TRBD1 (6 bases). The CDR3 is made up of 14 amino acids. Germline assignment: CDR1 WSHSY and CDR2 SAAADI. Trimming took 2 bases from V and 5 from J, leaving 12 bases between them. The CDR3 DNA sequence: TGCGCCAGCAGTGAGAGGGGGGCGCATACTGAAGCTTTCTTT. As protein: CASSERGAHTEAFF.

The chain employs TRBV20-1 and TRBJ1-4; D ambiguous. With 6 bases removed from V and 0 bases from J, the gap between germline ends came to 8 bases. This CDR3 spans 13 amino acids. Germline CDR1 and CDR2: DFQATT and SNEGSKA (reference sequence). CDR3 region: CSAYDTTNEKLFF. CDR3 nucleotides: TGCAGTGCGTACGACACAACTAATGAAAAACTGTTTTTT.

The chain carries TRBV30 and TRBJ2-6; D uncertain. V lost 5 bases and J 0 bases, leaving 2 bases between the germline ends. Germline CDR1 GTSNPN, CDR2 SVGIG (reference sequence). This CDR3 contains 12 residues. The CDR3 DNA is TGTGCCTGGGGCTCTGGGGCCAACGTCCTGACTTTC. It codes for CAWGSGANVLTF.

This chain joins TRBV9 and TRBJ1-2, with TRBD1 as a possible D gene (5 bases). V shed 3 bases and J shed 4 bases, with 16 bases lying between them. CDR1 is SGDLS, CDR2 YYNGEE, per germline. The CDR3 contains 15 residues. The DNA for the CDR3 is TGTGCCAGCAGCGCCGATGGGGGAGCACGCTATGGCTACACCTTC. Protein product: CASSADGGARYGYTF. Looking up the rest from reference TRBV9 and TRBJ1-2 gives the full variable domain: DSGVTQTPKHLITATGQRVTLRCSPRSGDLSVYWYQQSLDQGLQFLIQYYNGEERAKGNILERFSAQQFPDLHSELNLSSLELGDSALYFCASSADGGARYGYTFGSGTRLTVV.

This clonotype was counted only a few times. J is TRBJ1-5 and V is TRBV9; D remains ambiguous. CDR1 SGDLS and CDR2 YYNGEE come from the germline V gene. The CDR3 has 13 amino acids. V was shortened by 1 base and J by 5 bases, with 7 bases between the two germline ends. The CDR3 reads CASSVSTDQPQHF. In DNA form, the CDR3 reads TGTGCCAGCAGCGTATCGACGGATCAGCCCCAGCATTTT.

The chain uses TRBV7-2 and TRBJ2-4; no definite D call. The better agreement between TRBJ2-7 and the DNA end casts doubt on the J call. Germline V lookup: CDR1 SGHTA, CDR2 FQGNSA. This CDR3 region has 16 residues. The CDR3 here is CASSLAADPISYEQYF. The DNA of the CDR3 is TGTGCCAGCAGCTTAGCGGCGGACCCTATATCCTACGAGCAGTACTTC.

About this clonotype itself: One end of the junction varies from germline; a read error may be responsible. CDR3 DNA: TGTGCCAACAGCTTATCAGGGGATGAGCAGTTCTTC. As protein: CANSLSGDEQFF. J is TRBJ2-1 and V is TRBV11-2, with D maybe TRBD1 (6 bases). This CDR3 has 12 residues. Germline CDR1 and CDR2: SGHAT and FQNNGV.

This clonotype has just a few counts. The chain carries TRBV20-1 and TRBJ1-6, with D possibly matching TRBD1 (5 bases). Trimming took off 5 bases at V and 3 bases at J, with 14 bases between the two ends. The CDR3 has 15 residues. Per the germline V gene, CDR1 is DFQATT and CDR2 is SNEGSKA (reference sequence). CDR3 nucleotides: TGCAGTGCTGGGAAGAGGGGCTTCTATAATTCACCCCTCCACTTT. Its protein product is CSAGKRGFYNSPLHF.

This clonotype was recorded a few times. The chain couples TRBV4-2 to TRBJ1-2, with D perhaps matching TRBD1 (5 bases). Germline V gene lookup returns CDR1 LGHNA and CDR2 YNFKEQ. V was cut by 0 bases and J by 4 bases, with 18 bases left in between. CDR3 length equals 17 residues. Here the CDR3 reads CASSQDPFRRTPYGYTF. CDR3 nucleotides: TGTGCCAGCAGCCAAGATCCTTTTAGGCGGACACCCTATGGCTACACCTTC.

This clonotype was seen only a few times. This rearrangement joins TRBV20-1 to TRBJ1-5, with a tentative D call TRBD1 (6 bases). The germline V gene encodes CDR1 DFQATT and CDR2 SNEGSKA (reference sequence). V shed 1 base and J shed 0 bases, with 13 bases lying between them. The CDR3 has 16 amino acids. CDR3 sequence (DNA): TGCAGTGCTAGAGTAACGACAGGCTATAGCAATCAGCCCCAGCATTTT. The encoded protein is CSARVTTGYSNQPQHF.

As regards this clonotype: At one end the junction does not follow the germline gene, possibly because of a read error. The gene calls are TRBV11-2 and TRBJ1-1; the D gene is possibly TRBD1 (5 bases). The CDR3 is 18 residues long. The germline V gene encodes CDR1 SGHAT and CDR2 FQNNGV. The CDR3 here is CASSLGPDLGTANAEAFF. CDR3 bases: TGTGCCAGCAGCTTAGGTCCGGACCTCGGGACGGCGAACGCTGAAGCTTTCTTT.

This chain connects TRBV20-1 to TRBJ2-1; the D gene is possibly TRBD1 (5 bases). The CDR3 contains 18 residues. Germline CDR1 DFQATT, CDR2 SNEGSKA (reference sequence). V lost 5 bases, J lost 2 bases, and 25 bases lay in between. The DNA of the CDR3 is TGCAGTGCTTGCCAACCACCCTGGGAACCCAGGGCCTACAATGAGCAGTTCTTC. Translating gives CSACQPPWEPRAYNEQFF.

The CDR3 is CASSDPVRGNTEAFF. The CDR3 nucleotides read TGTGCCAGCAGTGACCCGGTGAGGGGGAACACTGAAGCTTTCTTT. The chain recombines TRBV6-1 with TRBJ1-1; the D gene is possibly TRBD1 (5 bases). V lost 3 bases and J lost 1, with 12 bases in between. CDR3 length: 15 amino acids. CDR1 MNHNS and CDR2 SASEGT come from the germline V gene.

V and J are TRBV5-1 and TRBJ2-7; tentative D call: TRBD2 (5 bases). The germline CDR1 and CDR2 sequences are SGHRS and YFSETQ. V gave up 4 bases and J gave up 0 bases, with 17 bases separating them. The CDR3 is 16 residues long. The CDR3 is CASSPRPGINSYEQYF. DNA of the CDR3: TGCGCCAGCAGCCCGCGGCCGGGAATTAACTCCTACGAGCAGTACTTC.

This sequence joins TRBV5-1 and TRBJ2-7, with 11 bases fitting TRBD2. The CDR3 length is 16 residues. CDR1 SGHRS and CDR2 YFSETQ come from the germline V gene. The J segment lost 2 bases and the V segment lost 3 bases, leaving 7 bases of the junction unmatched. DNA of the CDR3: TGCGCCAGCAGCTACCAGACTAGCGGGGATACCTACGAGCAGTACTTC. This translates into CASSYQTSGDTYEQYF.